These 27 T cell receptor beta chains were all obtained from the same sample, sequenced in a study of glioma-infiltrating T cells after dendritic cell vaccination. Stated time point: after dendritic cell vaccination, including at tumor progression/relapse. Sequenced by immunoSEQ multiplex PCR; TCRdb stores in-frame clones only, minus some. The sample contains roughly 85,000 clones, 85% of which appear only once. The sequences come from blood, collected after dendritic cell vaccination. These receptors all come from a human donor with glioblastoma.

The V call is TRBV6-5, the J call TRBJ1-2, with a weak D call TRBD1 (6 bases). V lost 6 bases and J lost 8, with 13 bases in between. CDR1 and CDR2 from the germline V gene are MNHEY and SVGAGI. The CDR3 contains 12 residues. CDR3 amino acids: CASSSRDTGYTF. CDR3 sequence (DNA): TGTGCCAGCAGCTCAAGGGACACCGGCTACACCTTC.

V usage is TRBV2 and J usage is TRBJ1-1, with 12 bases matching TRBD1. The CDR3 extends over 14 amino acids. J was trimmed by 11 bases and V by 5 bases; bases with no gene match: 9. Germline CDR1 and CDR2: SNHLY and FYNNEI. Here the CDR3 DNA reads TGTGCCAGCAGTCCAACCGGGACAGGGGGCCTGGCTTTCTTT. Translating it yields CASSPTGTGGLAFF.

This clone was counted a single time. The rearrangement uses TRBV18 and TRBJ1-2; TRBD1 matches at 7 bases. Trimming removed 2 bases from V and 5 bases from J; junction bases left unmatched: 5. The CDR3 is 14 amino acids. Germline V gene sequence: CDR1 KGHSH, CDR2 LQKENI. CDR3: CASSPVGTEYGYTF. CDR3 DNA: TGTGCCAGCTCACCAGTCGGGACAGAGTATGGCTACACCTTC.

The J gene is TRBJ2-1, the V gene TRBV5-6, with D perhaps TRBD1 (6 bases). Trimming shortened V by 2 bases and J by 3 bases, and 18 bases separated the two germline ends. Germline values: CDR1 SGHDT, CDR2 YYEEEE. The length of the CDR3 is 17 residues. The CDR3 spells CASSLGYSRGLYNEQFF. As DNA, the CDR3 is TGTGCCAGCAGCTTAGGGTATAGCAGGGGCCTCTACAATGAGCAGTTCTTC.

J is TRBJ2-1 and V is TRBV6-4; 7 bases line up with TRBD1. V was pared by 4 bases and J by 2 bases, with 5 bases of the junction left unmatched. CDR3 length: 15 residues. Germline V gene sequence: CDR1 MRHNA, CDR2 SNTAGT. The CDR3 spells CASSVDRVAYNEQFF. For the CDR3, the DNA is TGTGCCAGCAGTGTTGACAGGGTTGCCTACAATGAGCAGTTCTTC.

The CDR3 protein is CASRAPGQGSISGNTIYF. CDR3 sequence (DNA): TGTGCCAGCAGAGCACCGGGACAAGGATCGATCTCTGGAAACACCATATATTTT. V gene TRBV7-8 combines with J gene TRBJ1-3, with TRBD1 as a possible D gene (6 bases). The CDR3 spans 18 residues. V shed 6 bases and J shed 0 bases, with 21 bases lying between them. Germline V CDR1 and CDR2: SGHVS, FQNEAQ.

The chain is built from TRBV27 and TRBJ2-7, with a weak D call TRBD2 (6 bases). From germline, CDR1 is MNHEY and CDR2 SMNVEV (reference sequence). CDR3 length: 15 residues. V lost 6 bases, J lost 0 bases, and 15 bases lay in between. The chain's CDR3 is CASRPHSGLSYEQYF. CDR3 coding DNA: TGTGCCAGCAGACCTCATAGCGGCCTCTCCTACGAGCAGTACTTC.

This clone was detected only a few times. The chain is built from TRBV7-2 and TRBJ2-7, with 9 bases fitting TRBD1. V was clipped by 6 bases and J by 4 bases; unmatched bases: 7. The CDR3 spans 14 residues. Germline CDR1 reads SGHTA; CDR2 reads FQGNSA. Here the CDR3 reads CASSQGQGQYEQYF. The CDR3 coding sequence is TGTGCCAGCAGTCAGGGACAGGGTCAGTACGAGCAGTACTTC. Looking up the rest from reference TRBV7-2 and TRBJ2-7 gives the full variable domain: GAGVSQSPSNKVTEKGKDVELRCDPISGHTALYWYRQSLGQGLEFLIYFQGNSAPDKSGLPSDRFSAERTGGSVSTLTIQRTQQEDSAVYLCASSQGQGQYEQYFGPGTRLTVT.

The J gene is TRBJ1-1, the V gene TRBV4-3; tentatively, D is TRBD1 (5 bases). Deletions cut 4 bases from V and 4 bases from J, with 16 bases between. Germline V CDR1 and CDR2: LGHNA, YSLEER. The CDR3 covers 15 residues. CDR3 sequence: CASSPGVAGPTEAFF. The CDR3 DNA reads as TGCGCCAGCAGCCCTGGGGTAGCAGGGCCCACTGAAGCTTTCTTT.

The gene calls are TRBV2 and TRBJ1-3; 8 nucleotides align to TRBD1. J lost 5 bases, V lost 3 bases, and 3 bases had no gene match. This CDR3 spans 14 amino acids. Germline V gene data show CDR1 as SNHLY and CDR2 as FYNNEI. DNA of the CDR3: TGTGCCAGCAGTGACCGGGACAGGCGAAACACCATATATTTT. Translated, it gives CASSDRDRRNTIYF. Full variable domain (remainder filled in from reference TRBV2 and TRBJ1-3): EPEVTQTPSHQVTQMGQEVILRCVPISNHLYFYWYRQILGQKVEFLVSFYNNEISEKSEIFDDQFSVERPDGSNFTLKIRSTKLEDSAMYFCASSDRDRRNTIYFGEGSWLTVV.

The gene calls are TRBV9 and TRBJ2-3, with 12 positions matching TRBD2. The V gene end was trimmed by 0 bases and the J gene end by 4 bases; junction bases not matched to a gene: 9. Germline lookup yields CDR1 SGDLS and CDR2 YYNGEE. The CDR3 is made up of 18 amino acids. In DNA, the CDR3 is TGTGCCAGCAGCGTAGAGGGTCTAGCGGGGGGGCCTGCAGATACGCAGTATTTT. Translating gives CASSVEGLAGGPADTQYF.

The chain employs TRBV7-9 and TRBJ2-1, with a weak D call TRBD2 (5 bases). V was cut by 5 bases and J by 0 bases, with 17 bases left in between. CDR3 length: 17 amino acids. Per germline, CDR1 SEHNR and CDR2 FQNEAQ (reference sequence). The CDR3 nucleotides read TGTGCCAGCAGCACCGCGGACTCTCCTTACTCCTACAATGAGCAGTTCTTC. Translating gives CASSTADSPYSYNEQFF.

The gene calls are TRBV6-6 and TRBJ1-2; TRBD1 agrees at 7 bases. Germline CDR1 MNHNY, CDR2 SVGAGI (reference sequence). The CDR3 is made up of 15 amino acids. The V and J ends lost 6 bases and 6 bases, in that order; junction bases with no gene match: 13. The CDR3 protein is CASSYDRAGENGYTF. CDR3 nucleotide sequence: TGTGCCAGCAGCTATGACAGGGCCGGGGAAAATGGCTACACCTTC.

The chain couples TRBV30 to TRBJ2-2; 8 bases agree with TRBD1. CDR1 and CDR2 (germline): GTSNPN, SVGIG (reference sequence). This CDR3 comprises 17 residues. V lost 2 bases to trimming and J lost 0 bases; unmatched junction nucleotides: 8. CDR3 residues: CAWSSTGVAPNTGELFF. In DNA, the CDR3 is TGTGCCTGGAGTTCGACAGGGGTAGCGCCGAACACCGGGGAGCTGTTTTTT.

This clone was counted only a few times. The chain links TRBV7-6 to TRBJ2-1, with a weak D call TRBD1 (6 bases). Germline V lookup: CDR1 SGHVS, CDR2 FNYEAQ. Trimming shortened V by 4 bases and J by 7 bases, and 11 bases separated the two germline ends. The CDR3 has 13 amino acids. The CDR3 DNA reads as TGTGCCAGCAGCTCCTGGCAGGGGAATGAGCAGTTCTTC. It is translated as CASSSWQGNEQFF. The entire variable domain, with the rest obtained from reference TRBV7-6 and TRBJ2-1, is as follows: GAGVSQSPRYKVTKRGQDVALRCDPISGHVSLYWYRQALGQGPEFLTYFNYEAQQDKSGLPNDRFSAERPEGSISTLTIQRTEQRDSAMYRCASSSWQGNEQFFGPGTRLTVL.

The chain carries TRBV7-9 and TRBJ2-4; perhaps TRBD1 as D (6 bases). Deletions cut 5 bases from V and 0 bases from J, with 14 bases between. The CDR3 spans 16 residues. Germline assignment: CDR1 SEHNR and CDR2 FQNEAQ (reference sequence). The CDR3 spells CASSEDRNIAKNIQYF. The CDR3, as DNA: TGTGCCAGCAGCGAGGACAGAAATATAGCCAAAAACATTCAGTACTTC. The variable domain in full, completed from reference TRBV7-9 and TRBJ2-4, reads DTGVSQNPRHKITKRGQNVTFRCDPISEHNRLYWYRQTLGQGPEFLTYFQNEAQLEKSRLLSDRFSAERPKGSFSTLEIQRTEQGDSAMYLCASSEDRNIAKNIQYFGAGTRLSVL.

This chain uses TRBV25-1 with TRBJ2-5; D unclear. The CDR3 extends over 15 amino acids. Germline CDR1 MGHDK, CDR2 SYGVNS. V was cut by 3 bases and J by 1 base, with 12 bases left in between. The CDR3 DNA reads TGTGCCAGCAGTGAGTTTCAGGCACCCCAAGAGACCCAGTACTTC. Residues: CASSEFQAPQETQYF.

This sequence joins TRBV5-6 and TRBJ2-1; 8 nucleotides line up with TRBD2. Germline trimming cut 4 bases from V and 4 bases from J; bases unmatched to any gene: 4. Germline CDR1 SGHDT, CDR2 YYEEEE. The CDR3 covers 14 residues. The CDR3 loop reads CASSISGEYNEQFF. The DNA of the CDR3 is TGTGCCAGCAGCATTAGCGGGGAGTACAATGAGCAGTTCTTC.

Here the CDR3 DNA reads TGTGCCAGCAGCGTAGGTCCAAACTCTCAAGAGACCCAGTACTTC. Protein product: CASSVGPNSQETQYF. V gene TRBV9 combines with J gene TRBJ2-5; D ambiguous. This CDR3 is 15 amino acids long. Trimming took off 0 bases at V and 2 bases at J, with 11 bases between the two ends. The V gene's germline CDR1 is SGDLS and CDR2 YYNGEE.

This clone was seen a single time. The chain couples TRBV19 to TRBJ1-6, with a possible D match to TRBD1 (6 bases). V gave up 6 bases and J gave up 10 bases, with 13 bases separating them. The CDR3 totals 13 residues. Germline V CDR1 and CDR2: LNHDA, SQIVND (reference sequence). DNA of the CDR3: TGTGCCAGTAGGTTGGACAGTAACTCACCCCTCCACTTT. Translation gives CASRLDSNSPLHF.

This chain connects TRBV9 to TRBJ2-5; 10 bases fit TRBD1. Germline V gene data show CDR1 as SGDLS and CDR2 as YYNGEE. This CDR3 has 15 residues. J was trimmed by 3 bases and V by 1 base; bases with no gene match: 3. The CDR3 sequence is CASSVTGQGEETQYF. For the CDR3, the DNA is TGTGCCAGCAGCGTAACCGGACAGGGGGAAGAGACCCAGTACTTC.

The chain combines TRBV29-1 with TRBJ1-2, with 7 nucleotides matching TRBD1. CDR1 is SQVTM and CDR2 is ANQGSEA in the germline V gene. J gave up 8 bases and V 5 bases, and 11 bases lay outside the gene matches. CDR3 length: 13 amino acids. The CDR3 bases are TGCAGCGTTTCCCGACAGGGTTCCTACGGCTACACCTTC. Its protein product is CSVSRQGSYGYTF.

The genes are TRBV7-6 and TRBJ2-5; tentative D call: TRBD2 (5 bases). CDR3 length: 15 residues. Germline values: CDR1 SGHVS, CDR2 FNYEAQ. Trimming took off 1 base at V and 3 bases at J, with 12 bases between the two ends. In DNA form, the CDR3 reads TGTGCCAGCAGCTTAGTTCCTAGCCCAAAAGAGACCCAGTACTTC. Protein product: CASSLVPSPKETQYF.

J is TRBJ2-3 and V is TRBV4-2, with TRBD2 identical over 9 bases. CDR1 and CDR2 (germline): LGHNA, YNFKEQ. After removal of 2 bases from V and 6 bases from J, the junction contained 6 bases not matched to a gene. The length of the CDR3 is 15 residues. Written as DNA, the CDR3 is TGTGCCAGCAGCCAATTAGCGGGAGATGGGGATACGCAGTATTTT. Its translation is CASSQLAGDGDTQYF.

The chain joins TRBV7-8 to TRBJ2-7; 7 positions agree with TRBD1. Germline CDR1 and CDR2: SGHVS and FQNEAQ. CDR3 size: 15 residues. V shed 5 bases, J shed 2 bases, and the junction held 9 bases outside the gene matches. DNA of the CDR3: TGTGCCAGCAGCGAAACAGGGGCCGCTGCCTACGAGCAGTACTTC. Protein: CASSETGAAAYEQYF.

The table lists this clone with a few counts. The V gene is TRBV19, the J gene TRBJ2-2; 7 bases are shared with TRBD1. CDR3 length equals 13 residues. Germline loops: CDR1 LNHDA, CDR2 SQIVND (reference sequence). J lost 4 bases, V lost 9 bases, and 5 bases had no gene match. CDR3 coding DNA: TGTGCCAGCCTCAGGGGGACCACCGGGGAGCTGTTTTTT. This codes for CASLRGTTGELFF.

The chain combines TRBV10-3 with TRBJ2-5, with a tentative D call TRBD2 (6 bases). V gave up 4 bases and J gave up 3 bases, with 12 bases separating them. CDR3 length equals 14 residues. The germline V gene has CDR1 ENHRY and CDR2 SYGVKD. CDR3 bases: TGTGCCATCAGTGTCGGGGGTAAGGAAGAGACCCAGTACTTC. This codes for CAISVGGKEETQYF.